These T cell receptor beta chains were read from a single sample in a study of blood T cell repertoires in COVID-19. Assay used: immunoSEQ multiplex PCR; TCRdb lists only in-frame clones, some missing. The sample contains some 300,000 clones, around 84% of which appear only once. The sample comprised PBMCs or T cells enriched from blood (not recorded which). The receptors come from a man younger than 45 who had recovered from COVID-19. Each CDR3 is given with its conserved first and last residue. Fields, in order: V gene, clone size, CDR3 length, J gene, D gene, CDR3 protein, CDR3 DNA. The D gene is left open where the match is weak. Size tells how often a clone was seen (once, few, many) or the class of an expanded clone, and some rows leave it out.

V gene: TRBV30
clone size: -
CDR3 length: 15
J gene: TRBJ1-2
D gene: -
CDR3 protein: CAWSVQQLGAYGYTF
CDR3 DNA: TGTGCCTGGAGTGTACAACAGTTGGGGGCCTATGGCTACACCTTC

V gene: TRBV3-1/TRBV3-2
clone size: -
CDR3 length: 13
J gene: TRBJ1-6
D gene: TRBD1
CDR3 protein: CASSWDSNSPLHF
CDR3 DNA: TGTGCCAGCAGTTGGGACAGCAATTCACCCCTCCACTTT

V gene: TRBV5-1
clone size: -
CDR3 length: 18
J gene: TRBJ2-7
D gene: TRBD1
CDR3 protein: CASSPTPTGQGKNYEQYF
CDR3 DNA: TGCGCCAGCAGCCCTACACCTACGGGACAGGGGAAAAATTACGAGCAGTACTTC

V gene: TRBV10-3
clone size: -
CDR3 length: 14
J gene: TRBJ2-1
D gene: TRBD2
CDR3 protein: CAISWTSGLNEQFF
CDR3 DNA: TGTGCCATCAGCTGGACTAGCGGGCTCAATGAGCAGTTCTTC

V gene: TRBV7-9
clone size: -
CDR3 length: 15
J gene: TRBJ1-4
D gene: TRBD1
CDR3 protein: CASSTRQGLNEKLFF
CDR3 DNA: TGTGCCAGCAGCACCCGACAGGGGCTGAATGAAAAACTGTTTTTT

V gene: TRBV18
clone size: -
CDR3 length: 12
J gene: TRBJ2-5
D gene: -
CDR3 protein: CASSPNQETQYF
CDR3 DNA: TGTGCCAGCTCACCCAACCAAGAGACCCAGTACTTC

V gene: TRBV5-1
clone size: -
CDR3 length: 16
J gene: TRBJ2-2
D gene: -
CDR3 protein: CASSLEQVEDTGELFF
CDR3 DNA: TGCGCCAGCAGCTTGGAACAGGTCGAGGACACCGGGGAGCTGTTTTTT

V gene: TRBV7-9
clone size: -
CDR3 length: 16
J gene: TRBJ1-1
D gene: -
CDR3 protein: CASSYKTTGPGTEAFF
CDR3 DNA: TGTGCCAGCAGCTATAAAACAACAGGGCCAGGGACTGAAGCTTTCTTT

V gene: TRBV11-2
clone size: -
CDR3 length: 14
J gene: TRBJ1-1
D gene: -
CDR3 protein: CASSLEFGNTEAFF
CDR3 DNA: TGTGCCAGCAGCTTAGAGTTCGGGAACACTGAAGCTTTCTTT

V gene: TRBV30
clone size: -
CDR3 length: 15
J gene: TRBJ1-4
D gene: -
CDR3 protein: CAWMIPTGTNEKLFF
CDR3 DNA: TGTGCCTGGATGATCCCGACAGGAACTAATGAAAAACTGTTTTTT

V gene: TRBV28
clone size: once
CDR3 length: 17
J gene: TRBJ1-2
D gene: TRBD1
CDR3 protein: CASRLYPRTGGNYGYTF
CDR3 DNA: TGTGCCAGCAGACTTTATCCCCGGACAGGGGGCAACTATGGCTACACCTTC

V gene: TRBV18
clone size: -
CDR3 length: 14
J gene: TRBJ2-7
D gene: -
CDR3 protein: CASSPPGHNYEQYF
CDR3 DNA: TGTGCCAGCTCACCACCTGGGCACAACTACGAGCAGTACTTC

V gene: TRBV10-3
clone size: few
CDR3 length: 13
J gene: TRBJ2-7
D gene: -
CDR3 protein: CAISGPRKVEQYF
CDR3 DNA: TGTGCCATCAGTGGCCCTAGGAAGGTCGAGCAGTACTTC

V gene: TRBV18
clone size: once
CDR3 length: 12
J gene: TRBJ2-1
D gene: -
CDR3 protein: CASSMLGIEQFF
CDR3 DNA: TGTGCCAGCTCAATGCTAGGTATTGAGCAGTTCTTC

V gene: TRBV19
clone size: once
CDR3 length: 13
J gene: TRBJ2-3
D gene: -
CDR3 protein: CASRGAEADTQYF
CDR3 DNA: TGTGCCAGTAGGGGGGCAGAGGCAGATACGCAGTATTTT

V gene: TRBV7-9
clone size: -
CDR3 length: 16
J gene: TRBJ1-4
D gene: TRBD1
CDR3 protein: CASSYNRQGAGEKLFF
CDR3 DNA: TGTGCCAGCAGCTACAACAGACAGGGGGCGGGCGAAAAACTGTTTTTT

V gene: TRBV9
clone size: -
CDR3 length: 15
J gene: TRBJ2-1
D gene: TRBD2
CDR3 protein: CASSFTSGLYNEQFF
CDR3 DNA: TGTGCCAGCAGCTTCACTAGCGGGCTTTACAATGAGCAGTTCTTC

V gene: TRBV2
clone size: -
CDR3 length: 16
J gene: TRBJ2-5
D gene: TRBD2
CDR3 protein: CASSDGRRGYQETQYF
CDR3 DNA: TGTGCCAGCAGTGATGGGCGGCGGGGGTACCAAGAGACCCAGTACTTC

V gene: TRBV11-3
clone size: -
CDR3 length: 12
J gene: TRBJ2-1
D gene: -
CDR3 protein: CASSPDFNEQFF
CDR3 DNA: TGTGCCAGCAGCCCCGACTTCAATGAGCAGTTCTTC

V gene: TRBV5-1
clone size: -
CDR3 length: 13
J gene: TRBJ1-1
D gene: -
CDR3 protein: CASSLEGSQEAFF
CDR3 DNA: TGCGCCAGCAGCTTGGAGGGGTCCCAAGAAGCTTTCTTT

V gene: TRBV13
clone size: -
CDR3 length: 22
J gene: TRBJ2-5
D gene: -
CDR3 protein: CASSHLPKGGAPRRPLQETQYF
CDR3 DNA: TGTGCCAGCAGCCACCTTCCTAAAGGAGGAGCCCCCCGACGGCCACTCCAAGAGACCCAGTACTTC

V gene: TRBV6-1
clone size: -
CDR3 length: 15
J gene: TRBJ1-6
D gene: -
CDR3 protein: CASSEVPGANSPLHF
CDR3 DNA: TGTGCCAGCAGTGAAGTTCCGGGAGCAAATTCACCCCTCCACTTT

V gene: TRBV18
clone size: -
CDR3 length: 16
J gene: TRBJ2-1
D gene: -
CDR3 protein: CASSTPRDTTYNEQFF
CDR3 DNA: TGTGCCAGCTCAACCCCCAGGGACACTACCTACAATGAGCAGTTCTTC

V gene: TRBV6-1
clone size: -
CDR3 length: 17
J gene: TRBJ2-1
D gene: TRBD2
CDR3 protein: CASSDRASGGLYNEQFF
CDR3 DNA: TGTGCCAGCAGTGACCGGGCTAGCGGGGGCCTTTACAATGAGCAGTTCTTC

V gene: TRBV10-1
clone size: -
CDR3 length: 16
J gene: TRBJ1-6
D gene: -
CDR3 protein: CASTGRGTRGNSPLHF
CDR3 DNA: TGCGCCAGCACCGGGAGGGGCACGCGGGGGAATTCACCCCTCCACTTT

V gene: TRBV11-2
clone size: -
CDR3 length: 19
J gene: TRBJ2-1
D gene: TRBD2
CDR3 protein: CASSRIPGLAGVRGNEQFF
CDR3 DNA: TGTGCCAGCAGCCGAATACCGGGACTAGCGGGAGTTCGCGGGAATGAGCAGTTCTTC

V gene: TRBV5-1
clone size: -
CDR3 length: 15
J gene: TRBJ2-3
D gene: -
CDR3 protein: CASSPRDSRTDTQYF
CDR3 DNA: TGCGCCAGCAGCCCCCGGGACTCCCGCACAGATACGCAGTATTTT

V gene: TRBV12-3/TRBV12-4
clone size: -
CDR3 length: 12
J gene: TRBJ1-5
D gene: -
CDR3 protein: CASSFQYQPQHF
CDR3 DNA: TGTGCCAGCAGTTTCCAGTATCAGCCCCAGCATTTT

V gene: TRBV6-6
clone size: once
CDR3 length: 16
J gene: TRBJ2-7
D gene: -
CDR3 protein: CASSYSISSGSYEQYF
CDR3 DNA: TGTGCCAGCAGTTACTCTATCTCATCGGGCTCCTACGAGCAGTACTTC

V gene: TRBV5-4
clone size: -
CDR3 length: 15
J gene: TRBJ2-1
D gene: TRBD2
CDR3 protein: CASSLAGSSRNEQFF
CDR3 DNA: TGTGCCAGCAGCTTAGCGGGGTCCTCACGGAATGAGCAGTTCTTC

V gene: TRBV11-2
clone size: -
CDR3 length: 16
J gene: TRBJ2-1
D gene: TRBD2
CDR3 protein: CASSLGGGGTYNEQFF
CDR3 DNA: TGTGCCAGCAGCTTAGGCGGCGGGGGGACCTACAATGAGCAGTTCTTC

V gene: TRBV3-1/TRBV3-2
clone size: -
CDR3 length: 16
J gene: TRBJ2-2
D gene: -
CDR3 protein: CASSQAGGPRTGELFF
CDR3 DNA: TGTGCCAGCAGCCAAGCTGGGGGCCCGAGGACCGGGGAGCTGTTTTTT

V gene: TRBV24-1
clone size: -
CDR3 length: 14
J gene: TRBJ1-2
D gene: -
CDR3 protein: CATSPRGSNYGYTF
CDR3 DNA: TGTGCCACCAGTCCCCGGGGGTCTAACTATGGCTACACCTTC

V gene: TRBV30
clone size: -
CDR3 length: 15
J gene: TRBJ1-6
D gene: -
CDR3 protein: CAFKQTQSYNSPLHF
CDR3 DNA: TGTGCCTTTAAACAGACACAGAGCTATAATTCACCCCTCCACTTT

V gene: TRBV7-6
clone size: -
CDR3 length: 15
J gene: TRBJ2-1
D gene: -
CDR3 protein: CASTLEAIPFHEQFF
CDR3 DNA: TGTGCCAGCACCCTAGAGGCGATTCCCTTCCATGAGCAGTTCTTC

V gene: TRBV19
clone size: -
CDR3 length: 15
J gene: TRBJ1-2
D gene: TRBD1
CDR3 protein: CASSGTGGTGYGYTF
CDR3 DNA: TGTGCCAGTAGTGGCACAGGGGGAACGGGCTATGGCTACACCTTC